The present entry profiles one TCR beta chain with its context. This sample was taken from a study of control samples from healthy donors and cancer patients. Produced via immunoSEQ multiplex PCR; TCRdb's table is partial and in-frame only. The sample holds 130,000 or so clones, roughly 84% seen once. With V trimmed by 0 bases and J by 6 bases, 14 bases remained unmatched. CDR3 length equals 17 residues. Germline V lookup: CDR1 GTSNPN, CDR2 SVGIG (reference sequence). The TCR was taken from a man aged 40-55 years in good health. The chain carries TRBV30 and TRBJ2-3, with 8 bases matching TRBD2. The sample comprised blood. DNA for the CDR3: TGTGCCTGGAGTGTAGATTGGCGGGGGGACCAGAGGGATACGCAGTATTTT. Translating it yields CAWSVDWRGDQRDTQYF.